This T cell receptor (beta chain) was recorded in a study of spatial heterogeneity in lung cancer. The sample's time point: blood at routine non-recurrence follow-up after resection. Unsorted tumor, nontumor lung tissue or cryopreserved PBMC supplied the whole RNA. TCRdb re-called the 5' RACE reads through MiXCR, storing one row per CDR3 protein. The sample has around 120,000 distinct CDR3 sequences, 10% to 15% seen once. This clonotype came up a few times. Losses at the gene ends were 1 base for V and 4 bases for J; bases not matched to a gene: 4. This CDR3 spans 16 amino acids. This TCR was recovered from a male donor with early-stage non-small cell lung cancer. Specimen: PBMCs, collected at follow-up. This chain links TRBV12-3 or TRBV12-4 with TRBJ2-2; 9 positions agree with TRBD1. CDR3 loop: CASSLGWDRVTGELFF. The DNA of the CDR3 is TGTGCCAGCAGTTTAGGTTGGGACAGGGTCACCGGGGAGCTGTTTTTT.